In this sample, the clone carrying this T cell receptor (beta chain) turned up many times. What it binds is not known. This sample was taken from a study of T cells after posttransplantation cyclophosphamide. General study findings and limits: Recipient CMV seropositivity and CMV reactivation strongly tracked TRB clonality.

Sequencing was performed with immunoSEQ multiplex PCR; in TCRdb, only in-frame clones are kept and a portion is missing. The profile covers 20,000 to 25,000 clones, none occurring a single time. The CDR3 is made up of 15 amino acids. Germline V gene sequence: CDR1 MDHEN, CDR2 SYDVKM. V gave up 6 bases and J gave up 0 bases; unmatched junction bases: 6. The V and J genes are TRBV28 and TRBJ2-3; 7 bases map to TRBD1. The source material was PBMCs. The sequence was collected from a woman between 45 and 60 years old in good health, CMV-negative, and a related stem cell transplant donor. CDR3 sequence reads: CASSPGTASTDTQYF. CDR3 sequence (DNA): TGTGCCAGCAGCCCCGGGACAGCCAGCACAGATACGCAGTATTTT.